Listed here are 17 T cell receptor beta chains from one sample, sequenced in a study of blood T cell repertoires in COVID-19 (dated by TCRdb to 2020 to 2022). The library came from the immunoSEQ multiplex PCR assay. This is the immuneACCESS table as TCRdb keeps it, with only in-frame sequences that have V and J called. A part of the clones is gone; compared with another copy, unresolved V genes explain less than half, and the rest is unexplained. In all, the sample holds some 180,000 clones, and more than 75% of those were seen once. In total, the top ten clones hold around 8.1% of the sample. Sequencing input: peripheral blood. The receptor source for this set is a woman aged 45-65 years with active or convalescent COVID-19.

The chain links TRBV4-3 to TRBJ2-7; 9 positions agree with TRBD1. The ends lost 1 base at V and 5 bases at J; junction bases unmatched: 9. Germline V gene lookup returns CDR1 LGHNA and CDR2 YSLEER. The CDR3 runs to 16 residues. CDR3 loop: CASSQGRGQGNHEQYF. The CDR3 coding sequence is TGCGCCAGCAGCCAAGGGAGAGGACAGGGGAACCACGAGCAGTACTTC.

This clone was observed a single time. In the same sample, other DNA sequences code for this CDR3. The rearrangement uses TRBV27 and TRBJ1-1; no reliable D call. This CDR3 is 13 amino acids long. V was clipped by 5 bases and J by 2 bases, with 9 bases between them. The germline CDR1 and CDR2 sequences are MNHEY and SMNVEV (reference sequence). CDR3 sequence: CASSSRVNTEAFF. The CDR3 DNA reads TGTGCCAGCAGTAGTCGGGTAAACACTGAAGCTTTCTTT.

The V gene is TRBV6-5, the J gene TRBJ2-1, with 12 bases that match TRBD2. Germline CDR1 is MNHEY and CDR2 is SVGAGI. V trimming: 6 bases; J trimming: 10 bases; junction bases outside the gene matches: 10. The CDR3 spans 15 residues. The CDR3 DNA reads as TGTGCCAGCAGGGCAATACTAGCGGGGGGCAGGGAGCAGTTCTTC. It specifies CASRAILAGGREQFF.

The chain carries TRBV7-3 and TRBJ2-2; 7 nucleotides agree with TRBD2. V shed 5 bases, J shed 4 bases, and the junction held 1 base outside the gene matches. CDR1 is SGHTA, CDR2 FQGTGA, per germline. The CDR3 has 13 residues. The CDR3 DNA sequence: TGTGCCAGCAGCCGCGGGGGCACCGGGGAGCTGTTTTTT. Its protein is CASSRGGTGELFF.

The chain combines TRBV24-1 with TRBJ2-7; D perhaps matches TRBD2 (7 bases). Germline CDR1 and CDR2: KGHDR and SFDVKD. Deletions cut 9 bases from V and 6 bases from J, with 14 bases between. This CDR3 is 12 amino acids long. The CDR3: CATARGAFEQYF. CDR3 DNA: TGTGCCACCGCCCGGGGGGCCTTCGAGCAGTACTTC.

J is TRBJ2-1 and V is TRBV7-3, with D possibly being TRBD2 (5 bases). The CDR3 runs 17 residues. V lost 5 bases, J lost 5 bases, and 22 bases lay in between. Germline assignment: CDR1 SGHTA and CDR2 FQGTGA. CDR3 nucleotide sequence: TGTGCCAGCAGCCCACAAGGCACGGTCTCGGGGAACAATGAGCAGTTCTTC. Its translation is CASSPQGTVSGNNEQFF.

V is TRBV6-1 and J is TRBJ1-2; D unclear. V was pared by 3 bases and J by 2 bases, with 4 bases between. The CDR3 has 12 residues. Germline V gives CDR1 MNHNS, CDR2 SASEGT. The CDR3, as DNA: TGTGCCAGCAGTGACAGGAACTATGGCTACACCTTC. It specifies CASSDRNYGYTF.

The chain employs TRBV28 and TRBJ2-5; 16 bases line up with TRBD2. The CDR3 is made up of 16 amino acids. Germline-derived CDR1 and CDR2 are MDHEN and SYDVKM. The ends lost 3 bases at V and 6 bases at J; junction bases unmatched: 4. CDR3 DNA sequence: TGTGCCAGCAGTTTGGGGACTAGCGGGAGGGTAAAGACCCAGTACTTC. It translates to CASSLGTSGRVKTQYF.

This clone was detected once. As DNA, the CDR3 is TGCGCCAGCAGCCAAGAGGGGGCGCACTCCTACGAGCAGTACTTC. Its translation is CASSQEGAHSYEQYF. This chain links TRBV4-3 with TRBJ2-7, with a tentative D call TRBD1 (6 bases). The germline CDR1 and CDR2 sequences are LGHNA and YSLEER. This CDR3 is built from 15 residues. Trimming took off 0 bases at V and 0 bases at J, with 9 bases between the two ends.

The V call is TRBV6-9, the J call TRBJ1-4; the match to TRBD1 covers 7 bases. The CDR3 consists of 14 residues. The germline V gene encodes CDR1 MNHGY and CDR2 SVAAGI. With V trimmed by 3 bases and J by 7 bases, 5 bases remained unmatched. The CDR3 nucleotides are TGTGCCAGCAGTTACTGGCAGGGGGGTGAAAAACTGTTTTTT. Its translation: CASSYWQGGEKLFF.

V is TRBV30 and J is TRBJ2-2; 12 bases are a match to TRBD2. V lost 4 bases to trimming and J lost 4 bases; unmatched junction nucleotides: 4. Germline assignment: CDR1 GTSNPN and CDR2 SVGIG (reference sequence). The CDR3 is 15 amino acids. For the CDR3, the DNA is TGTGCCTGGACTCTAGCGGGGGGGACCACCGGGGAGCTGTTTTTT. This gives the protein CAWTLAGGTTGELFF.

This sequence joins TRBV6-5 and TRBJ1-1; TRBD1 agrees at 8 bases. The V gene end was trimmed by 7 bases and the J gene end by 5 bases; junction bases not matched to a gene: 9. The CDR3 loop spans 14 amino acids. CDR1 and CDR2 from the germline V gene are MNHEY and SVGAGI. This CDR3 reads CASKTGGFGTEAFF. The CDR3 nucleotides read TGTGCCAGCAAAACAGGGGGTTTTGGAACTGAAGCTTTCTTT.

This clone occurred many times. The chain couples TRBV5-1 to TRBJ2-3, with 8 bases matching TRBD2. The CDR3 has 14 amino acids. V dropped 4 bases and J dropped 2; count of bases not matched to a gene: 3. Germline CDR1 reads SGHRS; CDR2 reads YFSETQ. The CDR3 spells CASSKTSDTDTQYF. The CDR3 DNA follows: TGCGCCAGCAGCAAGACTAGCGACACAGATACGCAGTATTTT.

The genes are TRBV7-2 and TRBJ1-1, with TRBD1 as a possible D gene (6 bases). This CDR3 is built from 16 residues. V was shortened by 0 bases and J by 1 base, with 12 bases between the two germline ends. Germline V gene lookup returns CDR1 SGHTA and CDR2 FQGNSA. The CDR3 sequence: CASSLAPDRRNTEAFF. The CDR3 DNA reads as TGTGCCAGCAGCTTAGCCCCCGACAGGCGGAACACTGAAGCTTTCTTT.

The chain has TRBV20-1 and TRBJ1-6; D is possibly TRBD1 (5 bases). Deletions cut 5 bases from V and 10 bases from J, with 9 bases between. This CDR3 has 11 amino acids. Germline CDR1 reads DFQATT; CDR2 reads SNEGSKA (reference sequence). This chain's CDR3 is CSAGAGSPLHF. DNA for the CDR3: TGCAGTGCTGGTGCAGGGTCACCCCTCCACTTT.

The rearrangement uses TRBV7-2 and TRBJ2-5, with 11 bases aligning to TRBD2. This CDR3 region has 17 residues. Germline assignment: CDR1 SGHTA and CDR2 FQGNSA. With V trimmed by 1 base and J by 4 bases, 8 bases remained unmatched. CDR3 sequence reads: CASSLVLVAGGPETQYF. DNA for the CDR3: TGTGCCAGCAGCTTAGTATTGGTAGCGGGGGGGCCAGAGACCCAGTACTTC.

The chain couples TRBV7-9 to TRBJ1-4, with TRBD1 matching 10 bases. The CDR3 has 16 amino acids. V trimming: 5 bases; J trimming: 3 bases; junction bases outside the gene matches: 6. CDR1 and CDR2 (germline): SEHNR, FQNEAQ (reference sequence). The CDR3 is CASSRDRGLPNEKLFF. CDR3 nucleotides: TGTGCCAGCAGCCGCGACAGGGGGCTGCCTAATGAAAAACTGTTTTTT.